One sample yielded the 9 T cell receptor beta chains listed below, sequenced in a study of T cells in Graves' hyperthyroidism and ophthalmopathy. TCR beta CDR3 region amplification was performed from RNA transcripts. A first-round RT-PCR of the TCR CDR3 used the HTBI primer set. TCRdb reprocessed the multiplex PCR reads via MiXCR and lists one record per CDR3 protein. This sample carries about 420,000 distinct CDR3 sequences, more than 15% of them seen once, and the ten largest clones take approximately 7.5%. The sequencing sample was made of blood. These receptors were taken from a woman aged 18-29 years with Graves' hyperthyroidism.

This clonotype was counted only a few times. This chain links TRBV5-4 with TRBJ2-5; 10 bases line up with TRBD2. J gave up 2 bases and V 0 bases, and 7 bases lay outside the gene matches. From germline, CDR1 is SGHNT and CDR2 YYREEE (reference sequence). The length of the CDR3 is 17 residues. The CDR3 is CASSLGETSGEQETQYF. CDR3 nucleotide sequence: TGTGCCAGCAGCTTGGGTGAAACTAGCGGGGAACAAGAGACCCAGTACTTC.

This clonotype was counted ten times or more. This rearrangement joins TRBV6-4 to TRBJ2-2, with D perhaps assigned TRBD1 or TRBD2 (5 bases each). V gave up 3 bases and J gave up 5 bases, with 10 bases separating them. Per germline, CDR1 MRHNA and CDR2 SNTAGT. The CDR3 totals 14 residues. The CDR3 DNA sequence: TGTGCCAGCAGTGAGGGCAGGGAGACCGGGGAGCTGTTTTTT. It codes for CASSEGRETGELFF.

This clonotype has a handful of counts. The genes are TRBV6-1 and TRBJ2-5; D uncertain. Germline CDR1 is MNHNS and CDR2 is SASEGT. This CDR3 spans 12 amino acids. The ends were cut back, 7 bases at V and 7 bases at J, with 13 bases in the middle. As DNA, the CDR3 is TGTGCCAGCACTCTGGAGATGGGGACCCAGTACTTC. Translating gives CASTLEMGTQYF.

To note about this clonotype: It may be a read error: a sequence one base away is much more abundant. This chain uses TRBV5-1 with TRBJ2-3, with 12 nucleotides matching TRBD1. Germline assignment: CDR1 SGHRS and CDR2 YFSETQ. The CDR3 totals 16 residues. The CDR3 loop reads CVSSLEGQGAGDTQYF. DNA of the CDR3: TGTGTCAGCAGCTTGGAGGGACAGGGGGCAGGGGATACGCAGTATTTT. Complete variable domain (other parts from reference TRBV5-1 and TRBJ2-3): KAGVTQTPRYLIKTRGQQVTLSCSPISGHRSVSWYQQTPGQGLQFLFEYFSETQRNKGNFPGRFSGRQFSNSRSEMNVSTLELGDSALYLCVSSLEGQGAGDTQYFGPGTRLTVL.

This clonotype was counted ten times or more. The chain joins TRBV5-5 to TRBJ2-7, with D uncertain. Germline V gene sequence: CDR1 SGHKS, CDR2 YYEKEE (reference sequence). The V end was cut by 7 bases, the J end by 0 bases, with 11 bases between. The CDR3 length is 13 residues. The CDR3 loop is CASSRWSSYEQYF. DNA of the CDR3: TGTGCCAGCTCGCGGTGGAGCTCCTACGAGCAGTACTTC.

This clonotype came up many times. V is TRBV15 and J is TRBJ1-6; unclear D gene. Trimming stripped 0 bases from V and 0 bases from J, with 9 bases between. This CDR3 spans 17 amino acids. Germline CDR1 and CDR2: LNHNV and YYDKDF (reference sequence). CDR3 sequence (DNA): TGTGCCACCAGCAGAGATAAAGGTGGCTCCTATAATTCACCCCTCCACTTT. Translating it yields CATSRDKGGSYNSPLHF.

This clonotype was picked up many times. The chain recombines TRBV5-5 with TRBJ2-3; 7 bases align to TRBD1. Trimming at V came to 2 bases and at J to 2 bases, leaving 5 bases not matched to a gene. Germline values: CDR1 SGHKS, CDR2 YYEKEE (reference sequence). The CDR3 loop spans 15 amino acids. CDR3 residues: CASSFGQDFTDTQYF. In DNA, the CDR3 is TGTGCCAGCAGCTTCGGACAGGACTTCACAGATACGCAGTATTTT.

This clonotype was seen many times. This rearrangement joins TRBV6-1 to TRBJ1-6; no definite D call. Trimming took 2 bases from V and 0 from J, leaving 14 bases between them. The CDR3 loop spans 18 amino acids. Germline assignment: CDR1 MNHNS and CDR2 SASEGT. CDR3 sequence: CASSEFPTGSSYNSPLHF. In DNA, the CDR3 is TGTGCCAGCAGTGAATTCCCCACCGGGAGCTCCTATAATTCACCCCTCCACTTT.

The gene calls are TRBV20-1 and TRBJ2-2; 9 nucleotides agree with TRBD1. The CDR3 totals 17 residues. Trimming removed 1 base from V and 3 bases from J; junction bases left unmatched: 9. Germline CDR1 and CDR2: DFQATT and SNEGSKA (reference sequence). The CDR3 sequence: CSARAGTGSPYTGELFF. In DNA, the CDR3 is TGCAGTGCTAGAGCCGGGACAGGGAGCCCCTACACCGGGGAGCTGTTTTTT.